The sequence of this TCR beta chain was determined in a study of blood T cells in healthy people across ages. Study-level points and caveats: TCR beta diversity, measured per million T cells, fell in a roughly linear way with age.

A sample-barcoded 5' primer and a J-beta primer mix were used in a second PCR of roughly 7 to 12 cycles. Via MiXCR, TCRdb re-called the 5' RACE reads, giving one row per CDR3 protein. Counted here are 550,000 to 800,000 distinct CDR3 sequences, 20% to 25% occurring once; the ten biggest clones make up about 3.6%. Total RNA was isolated from each sample in quantities of at least 5 micrograms. Germline CDR1 DFQATT, CDR2 SNEGSKA (reference sequence). The CDR3 covers 13 residues. Trimming took off 6 bases at V and 8 bases at J, with 19 bases between the two ends. A remark on this clonotype: Its antigen is as yet unknown.

The source is a man between 70 and 80 years old in good health. Input material: blood. This chain links TRBV20-1 with TRBJ1-2; a weak D match, TRBD1 (5 bases). The DNA for the CDR3 is TGCAGTGCAACAACAGGAGGGATAGGGGGCTACACCTTC. It is translated as CSATTGGIGGYTF.